What follows are 7 T cell receptor beta chains derived from one specimen sequenced in a study of early T cells in non-severe SARS-CoV-2 infection. TCRdb ran MiXCR on the 5' RACE reads and lists one entry per CDR3 protein. Here the sample spans under 60,000 distinct CDR3 sequences, 4.5% to 7% being singletons. Sequenced input: whole blood. Source of these receptors: an adult who was a healthcare worker with PCR-confirmed SARS-CoV-2 infection or an uninfected control (not recorded which).

This clonotype was seen at least ten times. V gene TRBV6-6 combines with J gene TRBJ1-2; 7 bases map to TRBD1. The V and J ends lost 6 bases and 4 bases, in that order; junction bases with no gene match: 2. The CDR3 length is 12 residues. Germline V gives CDR1 MNHNY, CDR2 SVGAGI (reference sequence). For the CDR3, the DNA is TGTGCCAGCAGCCGGGACAGCTATGGCTACACCTTC. Its protein is CASSRDSYGYTF.

This clonotype was seen more than once but under ten times. The genes are TRBV7-9 and TRBJ2-5; unclear D gene. Germline values: CDR1 SEHNR, CDR2 FQNEAQ (reference sequence). V was trimmed by 5 bases and J by 2 bases, leaving 15 bases between them. The CDR3 runs to 15 residues. The CDR3 coding sequence is TGTGCCAGCAGCAGGTTCTTGGGGATGCAAGAGACCCAGTACTTC. It is translated as CASSRFLGMQETQYF.

This clonotype was seen ten or more times. The chain has TRBV18 and TRBJ1-2; the match to TRBD1 covers 11 bases. Germline CDR1 and CDR2: KGHSH and LQKENI. Trimming took 4 bases from V and 1 from J; bases not matched to a gene: 5. CDR3 length equals 16 residues. The CDR3 DNA sequence: TGTGCCAGCTCACGATCGGACAGGGGGCATAACTATGGCTACACCTTC. Translated: CASSRSDRGHNYGYTF.

The sample holds a few counts of this clonotype. The V call is TRBV5-1, the J call TRBJ2-5; a weak D match, TRBD2 (6 bases). Deletions cut 4 bases from V and 9 bases from J, with 13 bases between. The CDR3 is made up of 12 amino acids. The germline V gene has CDR1 SGHRS and CDR2 YFSETQ. CDR3 sequence reads: CASSRPPGAQYF. The CDR3, as DNA: TGCGCCAGCAGCCGCCCCCCGGGGGCCCAGTACTTC.

Many counts were recorded for this clonotype. CDR3 amino acids: CASSLPGRDTQYF. The CDR3, as DNA: TGTGCCAGCAGCCTGCCGGGCAGAGATACGCAGTATTTT. V gene TRBV11-2 combines with J gene TRBJ2-3; D not certain. Between the trimmed V and J ends, which lost 5 bases and 5 bases, there was a span of 11 bases. The CDR3 contains 13 residues. Germline V gives CDR1 SGHAT, CDR2 FQNNGV.

This clonotype was counted ten times or more. The chain uses TRBV15 and TRBJ2-1; a possible D gene is TRBD1 (5 bases). The germline V gene has CDR1 LNHNV and CDR2 YYDKDF (reference sequence). The CDR3 runs 15 residues. V shed 0 bases and J shed 4 bases, with 10 bases lying between them. Here the CDR3 DNA reads TGTGCCACCAGCAGAGATTCGAACAGGTACAATGAGCAGTTCTTC. Translation gives CATSRDSNRYNEQFF.

At least ten counts were recorded for this clonotype. The chain uses TRBV7-9 and TRBJ2-3; the D gene is possibly TRBD2 (5 bases). CDR1 and CDR2 (germline): SEHNR, FQNEAQ (reference sequence). The CDR3 covers 13 residues. Trimming shortened V by 1 base and J by 4 bases, and 6 bases separated the two germline ends. The CDR3 reads CASSLGTADTQYF. DNA of the CDR3: TGTGCCAGCAGCTTAGGGACTGCAGATACGCAGTATTTT. Based on the CDR3 plus reference TRBV7-9 and TRBJ2-3, the full variable domain is DTGVSQNPRHKITKRGQNVTFRCDPISEHNRLYWYRQTLGQGPEFLTYFQNEAQLEKSRLLSDRFSAERPKGSFSTLEIQRTEQGDSAMYLCASSLGTADTQYFGPGTRLTVL.